The 11 T cell receptor beta chains below were found in one sample sequenced in a study of CXCR3-negative and CXCR3-positive naive CD8 T cells. General study results and limits: TRB CDR3s were more hydrophobic in CXCR3-positive than in CXCR3-negative naive cells.

Their target antigens are unknown. The TRB libraries of cDNA were built by UMI-labeled 5' RACE. Reprocessing the 5' RACE reads, TCRdb reports a single entry for every CDR3 protein and omits DNA. This repertoire comprises around 160,000 distinct CDR3 sequences; its ten largest clones make up about 0.27%. The source material was naive CXCR3+ CD8+ T cells from blood. The subset: CD45RO-CCR7+CD27+CD95- naive CD8+ T cells expressing CXCR3 (TNR3+). These receptors originate from a human donor in good health. Some clones in this sample may be carry-over from other donors' samples.

The rearrangement uses TRBV29-1 and TRBJ1-3; checking the TCRdb D call of TRBD1 is not possible without DNA. This CDR3 contains 12 residues. The germline V gene encodes CDR1 SQVTM and CDR2 ANQGSEA. CDR3 protein: CSGGGAGNTIYF.

The chain links TRBV9 to TRBJ2-5. The V gene's germline CDR1 is SGDLS and CDR2 YYNGEE. The CDR3 runs to 14 residues. CDR3 sequence reads: CASSVSATEETQYF.

The chain links TRBV6-6 to TRBJ1-3. Germline CDR1 reads MNHNY; CDR2 reads SVGAGI (reference sequence). This CDR3 is built from 14 residues. CDR3 residues: CASSPVGTGNTIYF.

The chain recombines TRBV5-6 with TRBJ2-1; absent DNA, TCRdb's TRBD1 call cannot be checked. This CDR3 comprises 15 residues. Per the germline V gene, CDR1 is SGHDT and CDR2 is YYEEEE. CDR3 sequence: CASSFRESSYNEQFF. The whole variable domain, remainder taken from reference TRBV5-6 and TRBJ2-1, is DAGVTQSPTHLIKTRGQQVTLRCSPKSGHDTVSWYQQALGQGPQFIFQYYEEEERQRGNFPDRFSGHQFPNYSSELNVNALLLGDSALYLCASSFRESSYNEQFFGPGTRLTVL.

The chain joins TRBV5-4 to TRBJ2-7; TCRdb outputs TRBD1, but without DNA this stays unchecked. The CDR3 extends over 13 amino acids. Germline loops: CDR1 SGHNT, CDR2 YYREEE (reference sequence). CDR3 amino acids: CASSGQGFYEQYF. Supplemented by reference TRBV5-4 and TRBJ2-7, the full variable domain reads ETGVTQSPTHLIKTRGQQVTLRCSSQSGHNTVSWYQQALGQGPQFIFQYYREEENGRGNFPPRFSGLQFPNYSSELNVNALELDDSALYLCASSGQGFYEQYFGPGTRLTVT.

The rearrangement links TRBV6-6 to TRBJ1-2; the TCRdb D gene call, TRBD1, has no DNA to confirm it. CDR3 length: 11 amino acids. Germline-derived CDR1 and CDR2 are MNHNY and SVGAGI (reference sequence). CDR3 sequence reads: CASRDRDGYTF.

This chain uses TRBV7-7 with TRBJ2-5. Germline V gives CDR1 SSHAT, CDR2 FNYEAQ (reference sequence). The CDR3 is made up of 15 amino acids. CDR3 loop: CASSLLDGSGETQYF.

The genes are TRBV12-3 or TRBV12-4 and TRBJ2-7. This CDR3 has 13 residues. CDR3 in amino acids: CASSETSSYEQYF.

The chain joins TRBV4-1 to TRBJ2-5; TCRdb outputs TRBD1, but without DNA this stays unchecked. Germline V gene lookup returns CDR1 MGHRA and CDR2 YSYEKL. CDR3 length: 15 amino acids. The CDR3 reads CASSRKGRNGETQYF.

This chain links TRBV29-1 with TRBJ2-7. CDR1 is SQVTM and CDR2 is ANQGSEA in the germline V gene. The CDR3 contains 12 residues. The CDR3 reads CSVEVANNEQYF.

The chain's CDR3 is CASSQDTSGDDNEQFF. V gene TRBV4-2 combines with J gene TRBJ2-1; TCRdb reports TRBD2, a call that lacks DNA to check it against. Germline CDR1 and CDR2: LGHNA and YNFKEQ. The CDR3 is made up of 16 amino acids.